Detailed here is one T cell receptor (beta chain). Its specificity is not known. Next came a second PCR, run for about 6 to 12 cycles, which used a sample-barcoded 5' primer along with a J-beta primer mix. TCRdb reanalysed the 5' RACE reads using MiXCR and keeps one entry per CDR3 protein. The sample holds about a million distinct CDR3 sequences; more than 30% are singletons and the top ten take approximately 14%. The data were obtained in a study of blood T cells in healthy people across ages. Study-wide background: Using template switching, researchers captured about one barcoded beta molecule for each two T cells. Whole-study results and caveats: In older individuals, TCR beta diversity per million T cells was lower, falling roughly linearly with age.

Donor samples were obtained from healthy Caucasian individuals from Russia, aged about 6 to 95. The CDR3 extends over 14 amino acids. Germline V gene data show CDR1 as DFQATT and CDR2 as SNEGSKA (reference sequence). This chain uses TRBV20-1 with TRBJ1-4; D not resolved. Material: blood. The sequence was obtained from a man aged 18-30 years in good health. CDR3 loop: CSSRREAANEKLFF. In nucleotides, the CDR3 is TGCAGCAGCCGCCGGGAGGCCGCGAATGAAAAACTGTTTTTT.